This record covers a single T cell receptor beta chain. The sample originates from a study of blood T cell repertoires in COVID-19. Per the authors' pipeline: Estimated nucleated cell counts came from reference gene primer amplification. Profiling relied on immunoSEQ multiplex PCR, and the TCRdb table lists in-frame clones only, not all of them. V, J and clone size were drawn from that table, and D and trimming were deduced from the DNA. The sample shows 200,000 to 250,000 clones, around 89% of them seen only once. This CDR3 spans 15 amino acids. The germline V gene encodes CDR1 SNHLY and CDR2 FYNNEI. The V end was cut by 4 bases, the J end by 2 bases, with 12 bases between.

This clonotype originated in a woman between 25 and 40 years old who had recovered from COVID-19. Specimen: PBMCs or T cells enriched from blood (not recorded which). This chain links TRBV2 with TRBJ2-1, with D possibly matching TRBD2 (6 bases). CDR3 loop: CASSGGLLPYNEQFF. Written as DNA, the CDR3 is TGTGCCAGCAGTGGGGGACTTCTACCCTACAATGAGCAGTTCTTC.